The 17 T cell receptor beta chains given below trace back to one sample, sequenced in a study of OX40 agonist ivuxolimab in advanced cancers. Sequencing was performed with immunoSEQ multiplex PCR; in TCRdb, only in-frame clones are kept and a portion is missing. The sample contains approximately 74,000 clones, roughly 88% of which appear only once. Specimen: CD4+ or CD8+ T cells sorted from blood, collected in a trial of the OX40 agonist ivuxolimab. The receptors here all came from an adult with an advanced solid tumor such as melanoma, head and neck, liver or kidney cancer.

The V call is TRBV19, the J call TRBJ2-1, with TRBD2 identical over 9 bases. Germline loops: CDR1 LNHDA, CDR2 SQIVND (reference sequence). CDR3 size: 15 residues. With 3 bases clipped from V and 6 bases from J, the junction kept 6 bases outside the gene matches. CDR3 sequence: CASSIRISGSNEQFF. As DNA, the CDR3 is TGTGCCAGTAGTATTCGGATTAGCGGGAGCAATGAGCAGTTCTTC.

The chain is built from TRBV7-3 and TRBJ2-1; 14 nucleotides line up with TRBD2. The CDR3 runs to 18 residues. After removal of 5 bases from V and 7 bases from J, the junction contained 13 bases not matched to a gene. The V gene's germline CDR1 is SGHTA and CDR2 FQGTGA. The CDR3 coding sequence is TGTGCCAGCAGCCCGGAGGGCGGACTAGCGGGAGGTAGGAATGAGCAGTTCTTC. Residues: CASSPEGGLAGGRNEQFF.

The chain uses TRBV7-7 and TRBJ2-3; D gene ambiguous. CDR1 and CDR2 from the germline V gene are SSHAT and FNYEAQ (reference sequence). V was pared by 3 bases and J by 4 bases, with 8 bases between. The CDR3 is 13 residues long. The CDR3 sequence: CASSFRLADTQYF. The CDR3 coding sequence is TGTGCCAGCAGCTTCCGCCTCGCAGATACGCAGTATTTT.

The chain combines TRBV4-2 with TRBJ2-7; D remains ambiguous. The CDR3 has 14 residues. Germline-derived CDR1 and CDR2 are LGHNA and YNFKEQ. The germline V and J ends were trimmed by 0 bases and 4 bases, with 10 bases remaining between them. The CDR3 is CASSQDSGRYEQYF. In DNA form, the CDR3 reads TGTGCCAGCAGCCAAGATTCGGGCAGATACGAGCAGTACTTC.

There are a few counts of this clone. In DNA, the CDR3 is TGTGCCATCAGTACCGGGACAGGGGGCGGTTATGAAAAACTGTTTTTT. Translation gives CAISTGTGGGYEKLFF. This chain connects TRBV10-3 to TRBJ1-4; 12 bases map to TRBD1. The trim removed 5 bases at V and 6 bases at J, leaving 7 bases unmatched. This CDR3 has 16 residues. Germline V lookup: CDR1 ENHRY, CDR2 SYGVKD.

The chain recombines TRBV7-3 with TRBJ2-3; the match to TRBD2 covers 10 bases. Germline values: CDR1 SGHTA, CDR2 FQGTGA. CDR3 size: 14 residues. The V gene end was trimmed by 6 bases and the J gene end by 4 bases; junction bases not matched to a gene: 4. CDR3 amino acids: CASRSSGSSDTQYF. The CDR3 coding sequence is TGTGCCAGCAGATCTAGCGGGAGCTCAGATACGCAGTATTTT.

This clone was counted once. This sample includes further DNA sequences coding for the same CDR3. The rearrangement uses TRBV13 and TRBJ2-2, with TRBD2 as a possible D gene (6 bases). The V and J ends lost 4 bases and 3 bases respectively, with 15 bases between them. CDR3 length equals 16 residues. The germline V gene encodes CDR1 PRHDT and CDR2 FYEKMQ (reference sequence). CDR3 sequence reads: CASSSIGPGDTGELFF. CDR3 nucleotide sequence: TGTGCCAGCAGCTCCATAGGTCCGGGAGACACCGGGGAGCTGTTTTTT. The variable domain in full, completed from reference TRBV13 and TRBJ2-2, reads AAGVIQSPRHLIKEKRETATLKCYPIPRHDTVYWYQQGPGQDPQFLISFYEKMQSDKGSIPDRFSAQQFSDYHSELNMSSLELGDSALYFCASSSIGPGDTGELFFGEGSRLTVL.

This sequence joins TRBV5-6 and TRBJ1-2; D uncertain. V shed 7 bases and J shed 4 bases, with 11 bases lying between them. Germline V gene data show CDR1 as SGHDT and CDR2 as YYEEEE. This CDR3 comprises 12 residues. The CDR3 DNA reads TGTGCCAGCGAAGGGAGGGCCTATGGCTACACCTTC. It translates to CASEGRAYGYTF.

This clone showed up just a few times. J is TRBJ2-5 and V is TRBV7-2; D unresolved. The CDR3 loop spans 15 amino acids. Germline V gene data show CDR1 as SGHTA and CDR2 as FQGNSA. V lost 1 base, J lost 5 bases, and 14 bases lay in between. The CDR3 DNA reads TGTGCCAGCAGCTTAGATAATCTGAGACTGGAGACCCAGTACTTC. Its protein product is CASSLDNLRLETQYF. The variable domain in full, completed from reference TRBV7-2 and TRBJ2-5, reads GAGVSQSPSNKVTEKGKDVELRCDPISGHTALYWYRQSLGQGLEFLIYFQGNSAPDKSGLPSDRFSAERTGGSVSTLTIQRTQQEDSAVYLCASSLDNLRLETQYFGPGTRLLVL.

This chain links TRBV5-1 with TRBJ2-1; D gene uncertain. CDR1 SGHRS and CDR2 YFSETQ come from the germline V gene. The CDR3 loop spans 13 amino acids. V was trimmed by 2 bases and J by 4 bases, leaving 7 bases between them. The CDR3 here is CASSFAVYNEQFF. The CDR3 nucleotides read TGCGCCAGCAGCTTCGCGGTTTACAATGAGCAGTTCTTC.

V gene TRBV21-1 combines with J gene TRBJ2-7; the D call TRBD1 from the table was never checked on the DNA. TRBV21-1 has pseudogene status. This CDR3 has 16 residues. Written as DNA, the CDR3 is TGTGCCAGCAGCAAAGCGGTGCAGGCGCTGCCCTACGAGCAGTACTTC. Translation gives CASSKAVQALPYEQYF.

This sequence joins TRBV10-2 and TRBJ2-4, with 7 bases that match TRBD2. V was pared by 6 bases and J by 7 bases, with 21 bases of the junction left unmatched. The CDR3 consists of 18 residues. Germline loops: CDR1 WSHSY, CDR2 SAAADI. The CDR3 nucleotides read TGCGCCAGCAGCCCCCCCCTCGTGGCGGGAGCGCGACGGAACATTCAGTACTTC. Protein: CASSPPLVAGARRNIQYF.

This chain joins TRBV19 and TRBJ2-1; 9 bases line up with TRBD2. Looked up from germline, CDR1 is LNHDA and CDR2 is SQIVND (reference sequence). This CDR3 has 17 residues. V shed 7 bases, J shed 0 bases, and the junction held 10 bases outside the gene matches. CDR3 amino acids: CASTRTHSGSSYNEQFF. The CDR3, as DNA: TGTGCCAGTACCCGTACCCATAGCGGGAGCTCCTACAATGAGCAGTTCTTC. Together with reference TRBV19 and TRBJ2-1, the CDR3 gives the full variable domain: DGGITQSPKYLFRKEGQNVTLSCEQNLNHDAMYWYRQDPGQGLRLIYYSQIVNDFQKGDIAEGYSVSREKKESFPLTVTSAQKNPTAFYLCASTRTHSGSSYNEQFFGPGTRLTVL.

The gene calls are TRBV5-4 and TRBJ2-7; 12 bases map to TRBD2. CDR3 size: 16 residues. V shed 4 bases, J shed 3 bases, and the junction held 8 bases outside the gene matches. Germline assignment: CDR1 SGHNT and CDR2 YYREEE (reference sequence). The CDR3 is CASSPTSGRLGYEQYF. The CDR3 coding sequence is TGTGCCAGCAGCCCGACTAGCGGGAGACTCGGCTACGAGCAGTACTTC.

This clone has a handful of counts. The chain links TRBV5-4 to TRBJ2-1, with 14 bases that match TRBD2. The length of the CDR3 is 17 residues. Trimming took 4 bases from V and 9 from J; bases not matched to a gene: 12. Germline V CDR1 and CDR2: SGHNT, YYREEE (reference sequence). The CDR3 DNA reads as TGTGCCAGCAGCCCTTCGACCGGGACTAGCGGGAGCGGTGAGCAGTTCTTC. Its protein is CASSPSTGTSGSGEQFF.

V gene TRBV13 combines with J gene TRBJ2-3, with 12 bases identical to TRBD1. Trimming at V came to 4 bases and at J to 5 bases, leaving 7 bases not matched to a gene. Germline loops: CDR1 PRHDT, CDR2 FYEKMQ (reference sequence). This CDR3 has 16 residues. The DNA for the CDR3 is TGTGCCAGCAGCTCAACCGGGACAGGGGGCGGAGATACGCAGTATTTT. Translation: CASSSTGTGGGDTQYF. The full variable domain, in which reference TRBV13 and TRBJ2-3 provide the parts outside the CDR3, is AAGVIQSPRHLIKEKRETATLKCYPIPRHDTVYWYQQGPGQDPQFLISFYEKMQSDKGSIPDRFSAQQFSDYHSELNMSSLELGDSALYFCASSSTGTGGGDTQYFGPGTRLTVL.

The J gene is TRBJ2-1, the V gene TRBV19, with TRBD2 matching over 13 bases. The CDR3 sequence is 13 residues long. After removal of 10 bases from V and 6 bases from J, the junction contained 3 bases not matched to a gene. Germline V gene sequence: CDR1 LNHDA, CDR2 SQIVND (reference sequence). Here the CDR3 reads CATRTSGSNEQFF. The CDR3 DNA is TGTGCCACGCGGACTAGCGGGAGCAATGAGCAGTTCTTC. Full variable domain (rest looked up from reference TRBV19 and TRBJ2-1): DGGITQSPKYLFRKEGQNVTLSCEQNLNHDAMYWYRQDPGQGLRLIYYSQIVNDFQKGDIAEGYSVSREKKESFPLTVTSAQKNPTAFYLCATRTSGSNEQFFGPGTRLTVL.